The clone carrying this T cell receptor beta chain was counted many times. What it binds is unknown. The read gets to within 3 residues of the CDR3 end, and the germline J gene fills in the rest. This sample was included in a study of T cell clonality in common variable immunodeficiency. This CDR3 contains 16 residues. V shed 4 bases, J shed 3 bases, and the junction held 8 bases outside the gene matches. Findings and limits, study-wide: T cell subpopulation sequencing would be needed to explain CVID clonality. Fewer deletions and N-nucleotide insertions were reportedly seen in common variable immunodeficiency TCR beta sequences. CVID subjects had higher TCRbeta clonality than healthy controls, most marked in about a third. Links between repertoire features and CVID complications were heterogeneity-limited.

Measured with immunoSEQ multiplex PCR; TCRdb has only the in-frame clones, and not every one. The sample shows some 52,000 clones, none of them appearing just once. V and J are TRBV23-1 and TRBJ2-2; 7 bases match TRBD1. TRBV23-1 is an ORF, with its function uncertain. The TCR comes from a person aged 18 to 69 in good health. The sequenced material came from peripheral blood mononuclear cells. The covered CDR3 bases are TGCGCCAGCAGTCCCCCGAAGGGGGCCGACACCGGGGAG. It is translated as CASSPPKGADTGE. The CDR3, in full, reads CASSPPKGADTGELFF.